A single sample gave rise to the 23 T cell receptor beta chains below, sequenced in a study of T cell repertoires in cytomegalovirus infection. Their cognate antigens are unknown. One entry per CDR3 protein results from TCRdb running MiXCR on the reads. The repertoire has roughly 990,000 distinct CDR3 sequences, 25% to 40% of them found once; the top ten carry roughly 13%. Sequencing used cultured CD8+ T cells from PBMCs, obtained from culture after CMV antigen stimulation. The source of these receptors is a human donor in good health (CMV status not recorded). Some clones in this sample may be carry-over from other donors' samples.

This clonotype came up a few times. The gene calls are TRBV19 and TRBJ1-1, with 10 bases lining up with TRBD1. The CDR3 is 16 residues long. Germline V gene data show CDR1 as LNHDA and CDR2 as SQIVND (reference sequence). V was clipped by 6 bases and J by 3 bases; unmatched bases: 10. The CDR3 sequence is CASSDRGQLADTEAFF. In nucleotides, the CDR3 is TGTGCCAGTAGCGACAGGGGGCAACTGGCGGACACTGAAGCTTTCTTT.

The sample holds a few counts of this clonotype. The chain recombines TRBV24-1 with TRBJ2-3; 12 bases align to TRBD1. CDR3 length: 15 residues. The ends lost 6 bases at V and 1 base at J; junction bases unmatched: 1. CDR1 KGHDR and CDR2 SFDVKD come from the germline V gene. In DNA form, the CDR3 reads TGTGCCACCAGTAGGGACAGGGGGCGCACAGATACGCAGTATTTT. This translates into CATSRDRGRTDTQYF.

The chain couples TRBV28 to TRBJ2-3, with 14 bases identical to TRBD2. The ends lost 3 bases at V and 3 bases at J; junction bases unmatched: 8. CDR3 size: 18 residues. Germline CDR1 reads MDHEN; CDR2 reads SYDVKM. The CDR3 loop is CASSFPRLAGGWTDTQYF. The CDR3 DNA reads as TGTGCCAGCAGTTTTCCCAGACTAGCGGGGGGGTGGACAGATACGCAGTATTTT.

V and J are TRBV7-8 and TRBJ2-7; weak D call: TRBD2 (6 bases). Germline values: CDR1 SGHVS, CDR2 FQNEAQ. This CDR3 spans 16 amino acids. V was pared by 2 bases and J by 2 bases, with 16 bases between. CDR3 amino acids: CASSLPRDFQAYEQYV. The CDR3 DNA is TGTGCCAGCAGCTTACCCCGGGACTTCCAAGCCTACGAGCAGTACGTC.

This rearrangement joins TRBV27 to TRBJ2-7, with D perhaps assigned TRBD1 or TRBD2 (5 bases each). The CDR3 has 16 amino acids. The germline V gene has CDR1 MNHEY and CDR2 SMNVEV (reference sequence). V lost 4 bases, J lost 1 base, and 17 bases lay in between. Here the CDR3 DNA reads TGTGCCAGCAGTTCGTTTCAGGGACGGAAGTCCTACGAGCAGTACGTC. Its translation is CASSSFQGRKSYEQYV.

This chain links TRBV7-3 with TRBJ1-5; D possibly corresponds to TRBD2 (6 bases). Near its end, the DNA agrees better with TRBJ2-3, so the J call may be wrong. Germline values: CDR1 SGHTA, CDR2 FQGTGA. This CDR3 comprises 15 residues. Here the CDR3 reads CASSLGGTNNQPQYF. The CDR3 DNA reads TGTGCCAGCAGCTTAGGGGGGACGAACAATCAGCCCCAGTATTTT.

This clonotype has just one count. The rearrangement uses TRBV6-1 and TRBJ2-7; no clear D. The CDR3 is made up of 13 amino acids. Germline values: CDR1 MNHNS, CDR2 SASEGT. V lost 4 bases to trimming and J lost 7 bases, with 14 bases between them. As DNA, the CDR3 is TGTGCCAGCAGTGTATCGGGTTCTAAGGAGCAGTACGTC. Residues: CASSVSGSKEQYV.

This clonotype was picked up a small number of times. The chain carries TRBV6-5 and TRBJ2-7, with TRBD1 identical over 8 bases. Germline values: CDR1 MNHEY, CDR2 SVGAGI. CDR3 length: 14 amino acids. V shed 8 bases and J 3 bases; nucleotides not matched to a gene: 9. CDR3 sequence: CASGPTGGVYEQYF. CDR3 nucleotide sequence: TGTGCCAGCGGCCCTACAGGGGGAGTCTACGAGCAGTACTTC.

The chain recombines TRBV6-5 with TRBJ2-1; D is undetermined. CDR3 length: 13 residues. Looked up from germline, CDR1 is MNHEY and CDR2 is SVGAGI. The ends were cut back, 2 bases at V and 7 bases at J, with 9 bases in the middle. CDR3 residues: CASSYLTANEQFF. CDR3 DNA sequence: TGTGCCAGCAGTTACCTCACTGCTAATGAGCAGTTCTTC.

J is TRBJ1-2 and V is TRBV6-5; D gene unclear. Trimming left V 0 bases short and J 0 bases short, with 5 bases between. This CDR3 is built from 14 residues. Germline-derived CDR1 and CDR2 are MNHEY and SVGAGI. The CDR3 nucleotides read TGTGCCAGCAGTTACTCGGGCCCTAACTATGGCTACACCTTC. Translated, it gives CASSYSGPNYGYTF.

This chain uses TRBV7-9 with TRBJ1-3; TRBD1 might be the D (6 bases). The CDR3 extends over 14 amino acids. Trimming took off 5 bases at V and 3 bases at J, with 11 bases between the two ends. CDR1 and CDR2 from the germline V gene are SEHNR and FQNEAQ (reference sequence). The DNA of the CDR3 is TGTGCCAGCAGCGTCACAGGGAATGGAAACACCATATATTTT. Translation gives CASSVTGNGNTIYF.

This chain uses TRBV7-9 with TRBJ1-5; 7 bases fit TRBD1. Unmatched junction bases numbered 8, after V lost 4 bases and J lost 5 bases. CDR1 SEHNR and CDR2 FQNEAQ come from the germline V gene (reference sequence). The CDR3 loop spans 15 amino acids. The CDR3 DNA reads TGTGCCAGCAGCTCGGGAGACAGGGTGGATCAGCCCCAGCATTTT. This sequence encodes CASSSGDRVDQPQHF.

This clonotype came up a few times. One end of the junction varies from germline; a read error may be responsible. The V call is TRBV5-4, the J call TRBJ1-1; no clear D gene. The CDR3 extends over 15 amino acids. Germline V gene data show CDR1 as SGHNT and CDR2 as YYREEE (reference sequence). For the CDR3, the DNA is TGTGCCAGCAGCTTGGTAGCAAACTCGAACACTGAAGCTTTTTTT. Its translation is CASSLVANSNTEAFF.

The chain combines TRBV12-3 or TRBV12-4 with TRBJ2-3, with TRBD1 matching over 7 bases. Trimming at V came to 6 bases and at J to 4 bases, leaving 19 bases not matched to a gene. The CDR3 has 18 amino acids. In nucleotides, the CDR3 is TGTGCCAGCAGGCCCGATTTTTATCGGGACAGTGGGTCAGATACGCAGTATTTT. Encoded protein: CASRPDFYRDSGSDTQYF.

This clonotype was seen more than once but under ten times. J is TRBJ2-3 and V is TRBV2; D possibly corresponds to TRBD2 (6 bases). V gave up 7 bases and J gave up 0 bases, with 11 bases separating them. The CDR3 loop spans 14 amino acids. Looked up from germline, CDR1 is SNHLY and CDR2 is FYNNEI. CDR3 protein: CASTGGGSTDTQYF. CDR3 in DNA: TGTGCCAGCACGGGTGGGGGGAGCACAGATACGCAGTATTTT.

Details on this clonotype: At one boundary the junction diverges from the germline segment, which might be a read error. The chain's CDR3 is CVSSTPGQSPTDTQYF. Here the CDR3 DNA reads TGTGTCAGCAGTACCCCGGGACAAAGCCCCACAGATACGCAGTATTTT. The chain links TRBV6-5 to TRBJ2-3; D might be TRBD1 (6 bases). The CDR3 spans 16 residues. Per germline, CDR1 MNHEY and CDR2 SVGAGI.

This clonotype was observed a handful of times. The chain uses TRBV7-8 and TRBJ2-7; D is possibly TRBD1 or TRBD2 (5 bases each). The germline CDR1 and CDR2 sequences are SGHVS and FQNEAQ. This CDR3 comprises 15 residues. V gave up 4 bases and J gave up 0 bases, with 13 bases separating them. The CDR3 here is CASSSPGRLSYEQYF. CDR3 nucleotide sequence: TGTGCCAGCAGCTCGCCGGGACGGCTCTCCTACGAGCAGTACTTC.

This clonotype was observed a handful of times. The chain joins TRBV7-9 to TRBJ2-3; D is uncertain. The ends were cut back, 5 bases at V and 1 base at J, with 19 bases in the middle. Germline loops: CDR1 SEHNR, CDR2 FQNEAQ (reference sequence). The CDR3 has 17 amino acids. CDR3 nucleotides: TGTGCCAGCAGCCAAACCTCCTCTATCTCGGGCACAGATACGCAGTATTTT. Translation: CASSQTSSISGTDTQYF.

This chain connects TRBV6-5 to TRBJ2-7; D unclear. Trimming stripped 2 bases from V and 5 bases from J, with 10 bases between. This CDR3 spans 13 amino acids. Germline V gives CDR1 MNHEY, CDR2 SVGAGI. The CDR3 loop is CASSYGWMDEQYF. The CDR3 DNA sequence: TGTGCCAGCAGTTACGGATGGATGGACGAGCAGTACTTC.

The chain employs TRBV6-6 and TRBJ1-4; TRBD1 might be the D (6 bases). Germline loops: CDR1 MNHNY, CDR2 SVGAGI (reference sequence). This CDR3 has 17 residues. The V end lost 6 bases, the J end lost 4 bases, and 21 bases lay between the germline ends. The CDR3 coding sequence is TGTGCCAGCAGCCCAAACATACACAGGGACGGTAATGAAAAACTGTTTTTT. It translates to CASSPNIHRDGNEKLFF.

This clonotype has a handful of counts. The rearrangement joins TRBV28 to TRBJ2-1, with D perhaps being TRBD1 or TRBD2 (6 bases each). With 4 bases removed from V and 4 bases from J, the gap between germline ends came to 11 bases. Germline-derived CDR1 and CDR2 are MDHEN and SYDVKM. The CDR3 consists of 14 residues. CDR3: CASSWGAGYNEQFF. The CDR3 DNA reads as TGTGCCAGCAGTTGGGGGGCCGGGTACAATGAGCAGTTCTTC.

This clonotype was counted a few times. The chain has TRBV11-2 and TRBJ2-7; 7 positions agree with TRBD2. This CDR3 contains 15 residues. The J segment lost 5 bases and the V segment lost 2 bases, leaving 9 bases of the junction unmatched. Germline CDR1 reads SGHAT; CDR2 reads FQNNGV. The CDR3 protein is CASSLSSGGLNEQYF. The CDR3 bases are TGTGCCAGCAGCTTATCTAGCGGAGGCCTTAACGAGCAGTACTTC.

This clonotype turned up a few times. The chain carries TRBV11-3 and TRBJ2-1, with D tentatively TRBD2 (5 bases). Per the germline V gene, CDR1 is SGHNT and CDR2 is YENEEA. The CDR3 runs 13 residues. Trimming cost V 5 bases and J 9 bases, with 14 bases left between them. The CDR3 spells CASSPRGSFEQFF. The CDR3 DNA follows: TGTGCCAGCAGCCCCCGAGGGAGTTTTGAGCAGTTCTTC.